These 17 T cell receptor beta chains share one sample of origin, sequenced in a study of blood T cell repertoires in COVID-19. Sequenced by immunoSEQ multiplex PCR; TCRdb stores in-frame clones only, minus some. The sample consists of roughly 63,000 clones, 89% of them appearing once. The sequencing input was peripheral blood. These receptors originate from a man between 45 and 60 years old with active COVID-19.

The CDR3 loop reads CASSRGSRLETQYF. CDR3 bases: TGTGCCAGCAGCCGGGGCTCGAGACTCGAGACCCAGTACTTC. The chain uses TRBV3-1 (or the pseudogene TRBV3-2) and TRBJ2-5; maybe TRBD1 (5 bases). V dropped 4 bases and J dropped 5 bases, with 14 bases sitting between them. The CDR3 totals 14 residues. CDR1 and CDR2 (germline): LGHDT, YNNKEL (reference sequence).

CDR3 region: CASSLAGGANTQYF. CDR3 sequence (DNA): TGTGCCAGCAGCTTAGCCGGCGGGGCGAATACGCAGTATTTT. The rearrangement joins TRBV7-8 to TRBJ2-3; tentatively, D is TRBD2 (6 bases). V was pared by 0 bases and J by 7 bases, with 11 bases between. The CDR3 runs 14 residues. Germline CDR1 is SGHVS and CDR2 is FQNEAQ.

This chain joins TRBV27 and TRBJ1-6; D possibly corresponds to TRBD1 (6 bases). Trimming left V 5 bases short and J 8 bases short, with 13 bases between. The CDR3 runs 14 residues. The germline V gene encodes CDR1 MNHEY and CDR2 SMNVEV (reference sequence). The chain's CDR3 is CASSPRDNHSPLHF. CDR3 in DNA: TGTGCCAGCAGTCCCCGGGACAATCATTCACCCCTCCACTTT.

This chain links TRBV5-5 with TRBJ1-2; 9 bases are shared with TRBD1. V was pared by 4 bases and J by 7 bases, with 8 bases of the junction left unmatched. Per the germline V gene, CDR1 is SGHKS and CDR2 is YYEKEE (reference sequence). The CDR3 is 14 amino acids. The CDR3 coding sequence is TGTGCCAGCAGCCAGGACAGGGGAAGGTCTGGCTACACCTTC. This translates into CASSQDRGRSGYTF.

The CDR3 DNA sequence: TGTGCCAGCAGCTTAGATCGGAACCTAGCGGGTGAGAATGAGCAGTTCTTC. This gives the protein CASSLDRNLAGENEQFF. This chain links TRBV7-9 with TRBJ2-1; 8 bases are shared with TRBD2. This CDR3 comprises 17 residues. V trimming: 1 base; J trimming: 7 bases; junction bases outside the gene matches: 12. CDR1 and CDR2 (germline): SEHNR, FQNEAQ (reference sequence).

The V call is TRBV29-1, the J call TRBJ1-2; 7 bases are shared with TRBD1. Trimming took 2 bases from V and 0 from J; bases not matched to a gene: 3. The CDR3 sequence is 14 residues long. CDR1 SQVTM and CDR2 ANQGSEA come from the germline V gene. In nucleotides, the CDR3 is TGCAGCGTTGAAAATAGGGGGCCTAACTATGGCTACACCTTC. Translation gives CSVENRGPNYGYTF.

The chain recombines TRBV29-1 with TRBJ1-5; no clear D. The CDR3 has 10 residues. Germline lookup yields CDR1 SQVTM and CDR2 ANQGSEA. As DNA, the CDR3 is TGCAACCGGTCTCACTCACCCCAGCATTTT. It codes for CNRSHSPQHF.

A single count supports this clone. The chain is built from TRBV13 and TRBJ1-2, with a weak D call TRBD1 (6 bases). CDR1 PRHDT and CDR2 FYEKMQ come from the germline V gene (reference sequence). V was clipped by 3 bases and J by 4 bases, with 15 bases between them. The CDR3 extends over 15 amino acids. This CDR3 reads CASSFTGSKSYGYTF. The CDR3, as DNA: TGTGCCAGCAGCTTCACAGGGTCCAAGAGCTATGGCTACACCTTC.

V gene TRBV9 combines with J gene TRBJ1-2; possibly TRBD1 for D (6 bases). Trimming took 0 bases from V and 3 from J, leaving 12 bases between them. Per germline, CDR1 SGDLS and CDR2 YYNGEE. This CDR3 region has 15 residues. As DNA, the CDR3 is TGTGCCAGCAGCGTAGCACAGGGCGATTACTATGGCTACACCTTC. Encoded protein: CASSVAQGDYYGYTF.

The chain is built from TRBV3-1 (or the pseudogene TRBV3-2) and TRBJ2-7, with D possibly matching TRBD2 (6 bases). The CDR3 loop spans 12 amino acids. The V gene lost 4 bases and the J gene lost 7 bases, with 11 bases spanning the gap. Germline-derived CDR1 and CDR2 are LGHDT and YNNKEL (reference sequence). As DNA, the CDR3 is TGTGCCAGCAGCCTGGGGGGATTTGAGCAGTACTTC. This gives the protein CASSLGGFEQYF.

The V call is TRBV18, the J call TRBJ2-1, with D possibly being TRBD1 (6 bases). Trimming stripped 5 bases from V and 1 base from J, with 9 bases between. In germline, CDR1 is KGHSH, CDR2 LQKENI. This CDR3 is 14 amino acids long. The DNA of the CDR3 is TGTGCCAGCTCATCCGACAGGTCCTACAATGAGCAGTTCTTC. The encoded protein is CASSSDRSYNEQFF.

The chain uses TRBV7-8 and TRBJ1-5, with D possibly being TRBD1 (6 bases). This CDR3 region has 13 residues. From germline, CDR1 is SGHVS and CDR2 FQNEAQ. Trimming removed 4 bases at V and 7 bases at J, with 11 bases between. The CDR3 DNA reads as TGTGCCAGCAGCTACCCAGGGGTACAGCCCCAGCATTTT. Its translation: CASSYPGVQPQHF.

The chain recombines TRBV9 with TRBJ2-1, with D maybe TRBD1 (6 bases). CDR1 is SGDLS, CDR2 YYNGEE, per germline. Between the trimmed V and J ends, which lost 0 bases and 4 bases, there was a span of 14 bases. This CDR3 is built from 16 residues. The CDR3 sequence is CASSVAGRGSYNEQFF. DNA for the CDR3: TGTGCCAGCAGCGTAGCGGGCAGGGGCAGTTACAATGAGCAGTTCTTC.

The gene calls are TRBV7-9 and TRBJ2-2, with TRBD2 as a possible D gene (6 bases). Per germline, CDR1 SEHNR and CDR2 FQNEAQ (reference sequence). The V gene lost 6 bases and the J gene lost 4 bases, with 15 bases spanning the gap. The CDR3 consists of 15 residues. The CDR3 DNA reads TGTGCCAGCAGTTCCGGGTCGGGGGTCACCGGGGAGCTGTTTTTT. This encodes CASSSGSGVTGELFF.

The chain uses TRBV5-1 and TRBJ2-5, with 9 nucleotides matching TRBD2. The CDR3 loop spans 15 amino acids. With V trimmed by 4 bases and J by 1 base, 5 bases remained unmatched. CDR1 and CDR2 from the germline V gene are SGHRS and YFSETQ. The CDR3 DNA reads as TGCGCCAGCAGCCCCAGACTAGCGGCCCAAGAGACCCAGTACTTC. This codes for CASSPRLAAQETQYF.

The chain links TRBV2 to TRBJ1-6; no clear D. The CDR3 runs 13 residues. Germline-derived CDR1 and CDR2 are SNHLY and FYNNEI. Deletions cut 3 bases from V and 9 bases from J, with 9 bases between. The DNA of the CDR3 is TGTGCCAGCAGTGAGGCAGAGGGTTCACCCCTCCACTTT. It translates to CASSEAEGSPLHF. The variable domain in full, completed from reference TRBV2 and TRBJ1-6, reads EPEVTQTPSHQVTQMGQEVILRCVPISNHLYFYWYRQILGQKVEFLVSFYNNEISEKSEIFDDQFSVERPDGSNFTLKIRSTKLEDSAMYFCASSEAEGSPLHFGNGTRLTVT.

The rearrangement joins TRBV15 to TRBJ2-1, with 8 nucleotides matching TRBD2. V shed 4 bases and J 5 bases; nucleotides not matched to a gene: 10. Germline V gene lookup returns CDR1 LNHNV and CDR2 YYDKDF (reference sequence). The CDR3 totals 16 residues. The CDR3, as DNA: TGTGCCACCAGCATTGGAGCGGGGGCCCTCGACAATGAGCAGTTCTTC. Protein: CATSIGAGALDNEQFF.